This T cell receptor beta chain came from a study of cytomegalovirus exposure and HLA in healthy donors. Whole-study results and caveats: Association of 16,951 TCR beta sequences with HLA alleles was found at 0.05 false discovery rate in a later analysis. Accurate prediction of most subjects' HLA-A and HLA-B alleles from TCR beta sequences was reported.

As regards this clone: The antigen is unknown.

Though nominally healthy at sampling, donors likely had unrecorded immune exposures. Germline CDR1 LNHDA, CDR2 SQIVND (reference sequence). Trimming shortened V by 7 bases and J by 3 bases, and 25 bases separated the two germline ends. CDR3 length: 18 amino acids. Amplification used 60 Vbeta primers and 13 Jbeta primers. Clones were sequenced by immunoSEQ multiplex PCR, and TCRdb holds only the in-frame ones, with some missing. The table lists 55,000 to 65,000 clones, 65% to 90% of them singletons. The genes are TRBV19 and TRBJ1-5; D possibly corresponds to TRBD1 (5 bases). Sample: PBMCs. The clonotype originates from a human donor in good health. For the CDR3, the DNA is TGTGCCAGTACCAGGCGGGACTCCAGGTCGGGCGCCAATCAGCCCCAGCATTTT. Encoded protein: CASTRRDSRSGANQPQHF.